The 18 T cell receptor beta chains below come from one sample, sequenced in a study of T cell repertoires in cytomegalovirus infection. One entry per CDR3 protein, called by TCRdb with MiXCR from the reads. The table includes hundreds of thousands of distinct CDR3 sequences, approximately 24% detected once. Material: CD8+ T cells from PBMCs. The receptors shown here come from a human donor in good health (CMV status not recorded). Some clones in this sample may be carry-over from other donors' samples.

The chain has TRBV5-1 and TRBJ1-5; 7 positions agree with TRBD1. Trimming at V came to 1 base and at J to 3 bases, leaving 4 bases not matched to a gene. Germline loops: CDR1 SGHRS, CDR2 YFSETQ. This CDR3 is built from 15 residues. In DNA, the CDR3 is TGCGCCAGCAGCTTGTGGGGACAGACCAATCAGCCCCAGCATTTT. Protein product: CASSLWGQTNQPQHF.

This clonotype was found a few times. The V call is TRBV2, the J call TRBJ2-7; tentatively, D is TRBD1 or TRBD2 (5 bases each). CDR1 SNHLY and CDR2 FYNNEI come from the germline V gene. With 8 bases removed from V and 0 bases from J, the gap between germline ends came to 14 bases. The CDR3 covers 14 residues. In DNA, the CDR3 is TGTGCCAGCGGACGAGCAGGGAGCTCCTACGAGCAGTACTTC. Translation gives CASGRAGSSYEQYF.

This clonotype was recorded many times. This chain connects TRBV7-2 to TRBJ2-3; 10 nucleotides align to TRBD2. Germline V gene sequence: CDR1 SGHTA, CDR2 FQGNSA. Trimming removed 8 bases from V and 1 base from J; junction bases left unmatched: 12. CDR3 length: 17 amino acids. The CDR3 DNA reads TGTGCCAGCTCCGATATAGCGGGGGGCTTTGGCACAGATACGCAGTATTTT. Translated: CASSDIAGGFGTDTQYF.

This clonotype was seen a handful of times. J is TRBJ1-5 and V is TRBV6-2 or TRBV6-3; no reliable D call. CDR1 is MNHEY and CDR2 is SVGEGT in the germline V gene. V was cut by 0 bases and J by 2 bases, with 8 bases left in between. The CDR3 is made up of 15 amino acids. CDR3 coding DNA: TGTGCCAGCAGTTACTCAGGGCGTGGCAATCAGCCCCAGCATTTT. It encodes CASSYSGRGNQPQHF.

This clonotype has only a few counts. The genes are TRBV27 and TRBJ2-1; a weak D match, TRBD1 (7 bases). Germline CDR1 is MNHEY and CDR2 is SMNVEV (reference sequence). The V end was cut by 7 bases, the J end by 5 bases, with 12 bases between. The CDR3 contains 13 residues. CDR3: CASMSGGNNEQFF. CDR3 in DNA: TGTGCCAGCATGTCAGGGGGGAACAATGAGCAGTTCTTC.

This clonotype was counted at least ten times. The chain joins TRBV7-9 to TRBJ1-3; D not certain. Germline CDR1 and CDR2: SEHNR and FQNEAQ (reference sequence). CDR3 length: 16 amino acids. V was clipped by 4 bases and J by 4 bases, with 17 bases between them. The CDR3 bases are TGTGCCAGCAGCTCGCATGGAGGGTTCGAGGGAAACACCATATATTTT. Translated: CASSSHGGFEGNTIYF.

This clonotype showed up just a few times. The chain has TRBV4-3 and TRBJ1-1, with D hard to call. There are 17 residues in the CDR3. Germline V CDR1 and CDR2: LGHNA, YSLEER. V was clipped by 2 bases and J by 0 bases, with 16 bases between them. The CDR3 region is CASSQSTITTLNTEAFF. The CDR3 DNA follows: TGCGCCAGCAGCCAATCAACAATAACCACCCTGAACACTGAAGCTTTCTTT.

The chain is built from TRBV3-1 and TRBJ2-5; 8 positions agree with TRBD2. The junction had 2 bases not matched to a gene; V was cut back by 0 bases and J by 2 bases. This CDR3 has 15 residues. Germline lookup yields CDR1 LGHDT and CDR2 YNNKEL (reference sequence). CDR3 sequence reads: CASSQDGGAQETQYF. Written as DNA, the CDR3 is TGTGCCAGCAGCCAAGACGGGGGGGCACAAGAGACCCAGTACTTC.

This clonotype was seen a handful of times. The rearrangement links TRBV28 to TRBJ2-1; 10 bases are a match to TRBD2. V was clipped by 5 bases and J by 7 bases; unmatched bases: 5. The germline gives CDR1 MDHEN, CDR2 SYDVKM. The CDR3 contains 14 residues. The CDR3 DNA reads TGTGCCAGCAGTCCTCCGGGACTAGCGAATGAGCAGTTCTTC. Its translation is CASSPPGLANEQFF.

This chain joins TRBV7-6 and TRBJ2-2; the match to TRBD1 covers 10 bases. The germline V gene encodes CDR1 SGHVS and CDR2 FNYEAQ. V trimming: 5 bases; J trimming: 7 bases; junction bases outside the gene matches: 4. This CDR3 has 14 residues. Here the CDR3 DNA reads TGTGCCAGCAGCGGGACAGGGGTCAACGGGGAGCTGTTTTTT. Its translation is CASSGTGVNGELFF.

The gene calls are TRBV20-1 and TRBJ2-7; unclear D gene. CDR3 size: 11 residues. CDR1 is DFQATT, CDR2 SNEGSKA, per germline (reference sequence). V was cut by 5 bases and J by 3 bases, with 8 bases left in between. Here the CDR3 DNA reads TGCAGTGCTCCCGCCGGCTACGAGCAGTACGTC. Translation: CSAPAGYEQYV.

This clonotype was picked up many times. This chain uses TRBV29-1 with TRBJ2-1, with TRBD1 matching over 8 bases. With 7 bases clipped from V and 4 bases from J, the junction kept 9 bases outside the gene matches. The CDR3 spans 14 residues. From germline, CDR1 is SQVTM and CDR2 ANQGSEA. CDR3: CSAAVGQGYNEQFF. CDR3 nucleotides: TGCAGCGCCGCCGTCGGACAGGGATACAATGAGCAGTTCTTC.

The gene calls are TRBV6-2 or TRBV6-3 and TRBJ1-5; D ambiguous. CDR1 and CDR2 (germline): MNHEY, SVGEGT. The CDR3 is 16 amino acids. V dropped 6 bases and J dropped 0 bases, with 15 bases sitting between them. The CDR3 loop is CASSHRRTYSNQPQHF. For the CDR3, the DNA is TGTGCCAGCAGCCATCGACGGACCTATAGCAATCAGCCCCAGCATTTT.

This clonotype appeared a few times. The chain couples TRBV14 to TRBJ2-1; TRBD1 aligns across 9 bases. CDR1 and CDR2 (germline): SGHDN, FVKESK. V dropped 5 bases and J dropped 5; count of bases not matched to a gene: 4. This CDR3 has 14 amino acids. The CDR3 DNA reads TGTGCCAGCAGCGAGGACAGGGGCAACAATGAGCAGTTCTTC. It translates to CASSEDRGNNEQFF.

This clonotype was recorded at least ten times. The rearrangement links TRBV7-2 to TRBJ2-7, with 7 bases matching TRBD2. Trimming at V came to 0 bases and at J to 5 bases, leaving 4 bases not matched to a gene. The germline V gene encodes CDR1 SGHTA and CDR2 FQGNSA. The CDR3 totals 14 residues. For the CDR3, the DNA is TGTGCCAGCAGCTTAGCGGGTGGGGGGGACGAGCAGTACGTC. It translates to CASSLAGGGDEQYV.

This clonotype appeared many times. V and J are TRBV6-2 or TRBV6-3 and TRBJ2-1; D not resolved. Germline CDR1 reads MNHEY; CDR2 reads SVGEGT. CDR3 length equals 12 residues. V was trimmed by 6 bases and J by 5 bases, leaving 8 bases between them. As DNA, the CDR3 is TGTGCCAGCAGCAAGGATAACAATGAGCAGTTCTTC. It codes for CASSKDNNEQFF.

As concerns this clonotype: A much larger clonotype is one base distant, so this may be a read error. V and J are TRBV7-6 and TRBJ1-2, with D perhaps TRBD1 (5 bases). Per germline, CDR1 SGHVS and CDR2 FNYEAQ. This CDR3 is built from 16 residues. V was shortened by 4 bases and J by 0 bases, with 15 bases between the two germline ends. CDR3 coding DNA: TGTGCCAGCAGCTCCACTCCCGGGACGGCTAACTATGGCTACACCTTC. Encoded protein: CASSSTPGTANYGYTF.

The chain uses TRBV7-4 and TRBJ2-3; the D gene could be TRBD1 or TRBD2 (5 bases each). The length of the CDR3 is 14 residues. Trimming took off 9 bases at V and 6 bases at J, with 19 bases between the two ends. CDR1 and CDR2 from the germline V gene are SGHVT and SQSDAQ. The CDR3 bases are TGTGCCAGGGGGGACCCCGCGTCCGGGGATACGCAGTATTTT. Its protein product is CARGDPASGDTQYF.